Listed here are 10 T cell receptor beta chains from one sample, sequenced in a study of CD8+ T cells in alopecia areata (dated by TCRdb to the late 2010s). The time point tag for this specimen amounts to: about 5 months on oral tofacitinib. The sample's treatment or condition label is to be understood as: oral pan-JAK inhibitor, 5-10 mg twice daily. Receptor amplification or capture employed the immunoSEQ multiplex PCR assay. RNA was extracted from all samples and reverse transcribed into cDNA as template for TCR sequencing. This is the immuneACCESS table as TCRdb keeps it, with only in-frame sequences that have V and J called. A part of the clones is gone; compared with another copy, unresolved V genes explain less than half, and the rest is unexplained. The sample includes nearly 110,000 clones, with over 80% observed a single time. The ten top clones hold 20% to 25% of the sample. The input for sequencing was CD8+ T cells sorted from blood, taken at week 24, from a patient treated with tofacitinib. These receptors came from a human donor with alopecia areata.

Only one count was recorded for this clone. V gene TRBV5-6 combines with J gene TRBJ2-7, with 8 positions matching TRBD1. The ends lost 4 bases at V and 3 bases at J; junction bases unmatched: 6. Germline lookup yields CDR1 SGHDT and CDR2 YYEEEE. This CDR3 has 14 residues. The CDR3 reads CASSPDRVGYEQYF. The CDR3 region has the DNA TGTGCCAGCAGCCCGGACAGGGTGGGCTACGAGCAGTACTTC.

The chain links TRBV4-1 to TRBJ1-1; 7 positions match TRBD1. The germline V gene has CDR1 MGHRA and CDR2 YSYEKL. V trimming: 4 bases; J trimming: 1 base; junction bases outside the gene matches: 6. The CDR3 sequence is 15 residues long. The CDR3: CASSRGQEANTEAFF. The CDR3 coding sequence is TGCGCCAGCAGCCGAGGACAGGAGGCGAACACTGAAGCTTTCTTT.

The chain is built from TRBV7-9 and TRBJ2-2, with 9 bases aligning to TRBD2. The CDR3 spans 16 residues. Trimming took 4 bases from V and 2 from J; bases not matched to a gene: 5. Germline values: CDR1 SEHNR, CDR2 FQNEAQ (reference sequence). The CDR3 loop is CASSSSSGANTGELFF. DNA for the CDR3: TGTGCCAGCAGCTCCTCTAGCGGGGCTAACACCGGGGAGCTGTTTTTT.

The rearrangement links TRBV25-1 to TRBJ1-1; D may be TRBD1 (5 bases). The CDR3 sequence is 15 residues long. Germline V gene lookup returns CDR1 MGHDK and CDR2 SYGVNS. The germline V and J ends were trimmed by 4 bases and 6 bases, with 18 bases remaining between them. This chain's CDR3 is CASSASIVGGAEAFF. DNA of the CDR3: TGTGCCAGCAGTGCTTCAATCGTCGGGGGTGCTGAAGCTTTCTTT.

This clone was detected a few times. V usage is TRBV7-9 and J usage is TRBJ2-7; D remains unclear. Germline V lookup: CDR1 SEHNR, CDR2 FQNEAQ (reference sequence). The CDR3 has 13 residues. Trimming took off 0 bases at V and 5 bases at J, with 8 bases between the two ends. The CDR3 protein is CASSLAKADEQYF. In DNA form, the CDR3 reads TGTGCCAGCAGCTTAGCGAAGGCAGACGAGCAGTACTTC.

CDR3 DNA: TGTGCCAGCAGCTTAGCGCAGGGTAACGAGCAGTACTTC. Translated, it gives CASSLAQGNEQYF. The J gene is TRBJ2-7, the V gene TRBV5-6; maybe TRBD1 (5 bases). Germline CDR1 and CDR2: SGHDT and YYEEEE. V dropped 2 bases and J dropped 5 bases, with 11 bases sitting between them. This CDR3 spans 13 amino acids. Full variable domain (missing parts from reference TRBV5-6 and TRBJ2-7): DAGVTQSPTHLIKTRGQQVTLRCSPKSGHDTVSWYQQALGQGPQFIFQYYEEEERQRGNFPDRFSGHQFPNYSSELNVNALLLGDSALYLCASSLAQGNEQYFGPGTRLTVT.

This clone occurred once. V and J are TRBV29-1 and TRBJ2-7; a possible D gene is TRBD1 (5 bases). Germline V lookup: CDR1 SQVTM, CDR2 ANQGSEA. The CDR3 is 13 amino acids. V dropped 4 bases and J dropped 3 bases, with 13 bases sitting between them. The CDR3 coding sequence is TGCAGCGTTGTGGGCGACAGCTACTACGAGCAGTACTTC. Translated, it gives CSVVGDSYYEQYF.

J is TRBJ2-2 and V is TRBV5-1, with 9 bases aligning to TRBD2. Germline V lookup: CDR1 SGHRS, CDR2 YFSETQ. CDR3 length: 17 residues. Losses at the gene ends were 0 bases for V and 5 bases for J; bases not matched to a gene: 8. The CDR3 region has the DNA TGCGCCAGCAGCTTGGTACTAGCGGGCGATAAGACCGGGGAGCTGTTTTTT. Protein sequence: CASSLVLAGDKTGELFF.

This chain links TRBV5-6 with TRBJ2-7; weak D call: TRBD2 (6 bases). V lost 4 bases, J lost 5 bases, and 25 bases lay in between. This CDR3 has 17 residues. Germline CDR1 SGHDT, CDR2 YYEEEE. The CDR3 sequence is CASSTPSGRGGPDEQYF. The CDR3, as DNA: TGTGCCAGCAGCACCCCGTCGGGGCGGGGAGGTCCGGACGAGCAGTACTTC.

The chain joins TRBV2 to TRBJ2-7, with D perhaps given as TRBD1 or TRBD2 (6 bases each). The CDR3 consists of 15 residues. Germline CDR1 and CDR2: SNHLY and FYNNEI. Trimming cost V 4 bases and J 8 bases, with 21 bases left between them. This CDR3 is CASSGEGGEGSKQYF. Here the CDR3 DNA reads TGTGCCAGCAGTGGAGAGGGGGGAGAAGGGTCAAAGCAGTACTTC.